Each of the 5 T cell receptor beta chains below was sequenced from the same sample in a study of T cells in women clearing cervical HPV infection. The data were produced by immunoSEQ multiplex PCR, yet TCRdb's version contains in-frame clones alone and is incomplete. This sample contains tens of thousands of clones. Sequenced: blood buffy coat. These TCRs come from a woman aged 18 to 75 with a cervical HPV16 infection that either progressed to CIN3+ or cleared (not recorded which).

Notes on this clone: The read stops 3 residues short of the end of the CDR3; the missing end is completed from the germline J gene. The chain carries TRBV6-2 or TRBV6-3 and TRBJ2-7, with 12 positions matching TRBD2. The CDR3 spans 15 residues. Germline V CDR1 and CDR2: MNHEY, SVGEGT. The V gene end was trimmed by 6 bases and the J gene end by 1 base; junction bases not matched to a gene: 4. CDR3 DNA, as far as it was read: TGTGCCAGCAGGCCTAGCGGGGGGGTATCCTACGAG. This gives the protein CASRPSGGVSYE. The full CDR3 protein reads CASRPSGGVSYEQYF.

Concerning this clone: With the read ending 3 residues before the CDR3 end, the germline J gene is used to fill in that end. V gene TRBV20-1 combines with J gene TRBJ1-1; TRBD1 matches at 9 bases. Germline V gene lookup returns CDR1 DFQATT and CDR2 SNEGSKA (reference sequence). The CDR3 is 13 amino acids. V shed 6 bases and J 4 bases; nucleotides not matched to a gene: 6. The CDR3 loop reads CSATTGGSTEAFF. The sequenced CDR3 bases are TGCAGTGCCACCACAGGGGGCAGCACTGAA.

Of note for this clone: The CDR3 extends 3 residues past the end of the read, so its final part is completed from the germline J gene. This rearrangement joins TRBV7-2 to TRBJ2-7; weak D call: TRBD2 (5 bases). V lost 5 bases to trimming and J lost 6 bases, with 14 bases between them. The germline gives CDR1 SGHTA, CDR2 FQGNSA. The CDR3 contains 13 residues. Incomplete CDR3 DNA: TGTGCCAGCAGCCCACGGCAGGCGGGCGAG. Translated: CASSPRQAGE. The entire CDR3 protein is CASSPRQAGEQYF. The entire variable domain, with the rest obtained from reference TRBV7-2 and TRBJ2-7, is as follows: GAGVSQSPSNKVTEKGKDVELRCDPISGHTALYWYRQSLGQGLEFLIYFQGNSAPDKSGLPSDRFSAERTGGSVSTLTIQRTQQEDSAVYLCASSPRQAGEQYFGPGTRLTVT.

As for this clone: With the read ending 3 residues before the CDR3 end, the germline J gene is used to fill in that end. The chain combines TRBV5-4 with TRBJ2-5, with 11 bases identical to TRBD2. Losses at the gene ends were 4 bases for V and 7 bases for J; bases not matched to a gene: 3. This CDR3 has 13 amino acids. CDR1 SGHNT and CDR2 YYREEE come from the germline V gene (reference sequence). This chain's CDR3 is CASSTGLAGTQYF. The covered CDR3 bases are TGTGCCAGCAGCACAGGACTAGCGGGGACC.

With respect to this clone: The read stops 3 residues short of the end of the CDR3; the missing end is completed from the germline J gene. The V and J genes are TRBV7-3 and TRBJ1-1, with 7 bases lining up with TRBD1. The CDR3 extends over 15 amino acids. Germline V gene sequence: CDR1 SGHTA, CDR2 FQGTGA. With V trimmed by 5 bases and J by 5 bases, 11 bases remained unmatched. The chain's CDR3 is CASSETDREGTEAFF. The part of the CDR3 DNA that was read is TGTGCCAGCAGCGAAACAGACAGGGAGGGGACTGAA.